This T cell receptor beta chain was sequenced during a study of T cell clusters in autoimmune cytopenias. Study results and limitations: Healthy donors had almost three-fold more exclusive TRB clusters than active autoimmune hepatitis patients.

TRB was amplified by touch-down multiplex PCR, primer pools A and B combined. Reprocessing the multiplex PCR reads, TCRdb reports a single entry for every CDR3 protein and omits DNA. This sample's table reports more than 4,000 distinct CDR3 sequences. Comments on this clonotype: The target antigen is unknown.

Each sample's input was about 250 ng genomic DNA, some 38,000 genome equivalents. A further study also used this sample, focusing on T cell repertoires in aging, cancer and after chemotherapy.

The clonotype comes from a human donor in good health. Sample: peripheral blood.

CDR3 sequence reads: CASSFTPSEAFF. This rearrangement joins TRBV7-9 to TRBJ1-1. The CDR3 consists of 12 residues. CDR1 is SEHNR and CDR2 is FQNEAQ in the germline V gene (reference sequence).